The next 20 T cell receptor beta chains were all read from a single sample in a study of T cells after yellow fever vaccination. TCRdb redid the calling of the 5' RACE reads with MiXCR, one entry per CDR3 protein. In the table there are 620,000 or so distinct CDR3 sequences, around 17% of which are singletons. The sample consisted of PBMCs, taken about 5 days after the first yellow fever vaccination. Every receptor here comes from a man between 18 and 35 years old who received the YFV17D yellow fever vaccine.

The chain carries TRBV5-4 and TRBJ1-2; D may be TRBD1 (5 bases). The CDR3 extends over 13 amino acids. The germline CDR1 and CDR2 sequences are SGHNT and YYREEE (reference sequence). V lost 5 bases and J lost 8, with 16 bases in between. CDR3 sequence (DNA): TGTGCCAGCAGTCCCGGGACCCTGGGGGGCTACACCTTC. This gives the protein CASSPGTLGGYTF.

This clonotype was found many times. The V gene is TRBV27, the J gene TRBJ2-1, with 10 bases fitting TRBD2. The CDR3 has 16 amino acids. The V and J ends lost 7 bases and 5 bases, in that order; junction bases with no gene match: 11. Germline V gives CDR1 MNHEY, CDR2 SMNVEV (reference sequence). The CDR3 bases are TGTGCCAGCACCGACGCGGGGCTAGCGGGGGACAATGAGCAGTTCTTC. Amino acids: CASTDAGLAGDNEQFF.

This clonotype has just a few counts. The rearrangement joins TRBV3-1 to TRBJ2-7, with TRBD1 matching over 7 bases. The CDR3 is 15 amino acids. V lost 4 bases and J lost 2; bases outside the gene matches: 8. Per germline, CDR1 LGHDT and CDR2 YNNKEL (reference sequence). The CDR3 protein is CASSREGAPTYEQYF. In nucleotides, the CDR3 is TGTGCCAGCAGCCGCGAGGGGGCGCCTACCTACGAGCAGTACTTC.

Regarding this clonotype: Sequence at one end of the junction differs from germline and may be a read error. This chain connects TRBV9 to TRBJ1-1, with TRBD1 as a possible D gene (5 bases). This CDR3 has 13 residues. CDR1 and CDR2 (germline): SGDLS, YYNGEE. For the CDR3, the DNA is TGTGCCAGCAGCGTAGCAGGGAACAGTGAAGCTTTCTTT. It is translated as CASSVAGNSEAFF.

The rearrangement links TRBV19 to TRBJ2-2; D remains unclear. Deletions cut 3 bases from V and 9 bases from J, with 17 bases between. Germline lookup yields CDR1 LNHDA and CDR2 SQIVND (reference sequence). This CDR3 has 15 residues. As DNA, the CDR3 is TGTGCCAGTAGTATCGCCCCACGGACGGGTTGGGAGCTGTTTTTT. Translated, it gives CASSIAPRTGWELFF.

This clonotype was observed a few times. The chain couples TRBV21-1 to TRBJ2-1; the table names TRBD1, a call not compared with the DNA. TRBV21-1 is an annotated pseudogene. There are 14 residues in the CDR3. Here the CDR3 reads CASSRRTDYNEQFF. The CDR3 nucleotides are TGTGCCAGCAGCCGAAGGACAGACTACAATGAGCAGTTCTTC.

This chain joins TRBV5-4 and TRBJ1-2; D remains ambiguous. Trimming left V 4 bases short and J 2 bases short, with 12 bases between. The CDR3 spans 14 residues. Germline lookup yields CDR1 SGHNT and CDR2 YYREEE (reference sequence). The CDR3 coding sequence is TGTGCCAGCAGCCTTGACGGGCCAAACTATGGCTACACCTTC. This codes for CASSLDGPNYGYTF.

This clonotype has more than one count but fewer than ten. V and J are TRBV5-1 and TRBJ2-4; D is perhaps TRBD2 (6 bases). Germline values: CDR1 SGHRS, CDR2 YFSETQ. V lost 6 bases and J 1 base, leaving 11 bases between the germline ends. This CDR3 is built from 14 residues. CDR3 amino acids: CASTEGQAKNIQYF. DNA for the CDR3: TGCGCCAGCACGGAGGGCCAGGCCAAAAACATTCAGTACTTC. Supplemented by reference TRBV5-1 and TRBJ2-4, the full variable domain reads KAGVTQTPRYLIKTRGQQVTLSCSPISGHRSVSWYQQTPGQGLQFLFEYFSETQRNKGNFPGRFSGRQFSNSRSEMNVSTLELGDSALYLCASTEGQAKNIQYFGAGTRLSVL.

This clonotype was recorded only once. The rearrangement uses TRBV20-1 and TRBJ1-6; tentatively, D is TRBD1 (5 bases). V was clipped by 0 bases and J by 0 bases, with 18 bases between them. The germline gives CDR1 DFQATT, CDR2 SNEGSKA (reference sequence). The CDR3 runs 19 residues. CDR3: CSAREEWQGRSSYNSPLHF. The CDR3 DNA sequence: TGCAGTGCTAGAGAGGAGTGGCAGGGTAGGAGCTCCTATAATTCACCCCTCCACTTT.

This clonotype was observed a few times. This chain connects TRBV27 to TRBJ1-3; D unclear. The CDR3 contains 14 residues. The V and J ends lost 3 bases and 2 bases respectively, with 8 bases between them. The germline V gene encodes CDR1 MNHEY and CDR2 SMNVEV (reference sequence). In DNA form, the CDR3 reads TGTGCCAGCAGTTTGAGTGCGACTGGAAACACCATATATTTT. Protein product: CASSLSATGNTIYF.

J is TRBJ2-4 and V is TRBV9, with 7 bases matching TRBD1. V trimming: 2 bases; J trimming: 8 bases; junction bases outside the gene matches: 7. The CDR3 runs to 14 residues. Germline CDR1 and CDR2: SGDLS and YYNGEE. The CDR3 bases are TGTGCCAGCAGCGTCTGGGACAGCCTAGACATTCAGTACTTC. Protein sequence: CASSVWDSLDIQYF.

This clonotype turned up a few times. The chain combines TRBV7-9 with TRBJ2-2; D unclear. The CDR3 contains 14 residues. The V gene's germline CDR1 is SEHNR and CDR2 FQNEAQ (reference sequence). Trimming shortened V by 8 bases and J by 1 base, and 11 bases separated the two germline ends. The CDR3 here is CASDRAGNTGELFF. The CDR3 region has the DNA TGTGCCAGCGATAGGGCAGGGAACACCGGGGAGCTGTTTTTT.

This clonotype showed up just a few times. J is TRBJ1-2 and V is TRBV7-3, with TRBD1 identical over 10 bases. Unmatched junction bases numbered 14, after V lost 5 bases and J lost 8 bases. The CDR3 covers 16 residues. Germline V lookup: CDR1 SGHTA, CDR2 FQGTGA. CDR3 amino acids: CASSPTVTGGGGGYTF. For the CDR3, the DNA is TGTGCCAGCAGCCCTACCGTGACAGGGGGCGGTGGCGGCTACACCTTC.

Ten or more counts support this clonotype. The V and J genes are TRBV7-2 and TRBJ1-5; perhaps TRBD1 as D (6 bases). Germline-derived CDR1 and CDR2 are SGHTA and FQGNSA. The CDR3 is made up of 17 amino acids. Trimming took off 3 bases at V and 0 bases at J, with 15 bases between the two ends. This CDR3 reads CASSFRQGPYSNQPQHF. In DNA, the CDR3 is TGTGCCAGCAGCTTTCGTCAGGGGCCCTATAGCAATCAGCCCCAGCATTTT.

In the case of this clonotype: Just one base apart from a much larger clone, this may be a read error. The chain couples TRBV12-3 or TRBV12-4 to TRBJ2-3; D remains ambiguous. The ends were cut back, 6 bases at V and 3 bases at J, with 10 bases in the middle. There are 13 residues in the CDR3. The CDR3 protein is CASSHLGTDTQYF. The DNA for the CDR3 is TGTGCCAGCAGCCACCTAGGGACAGATACGCAGTATTTT.

The chain combines TRBV4-2 with TRBJ1-2; D not resolved. Per the germline V gene, CDR1 is LGHNA and CDR2 is YNFKEQ. The germline V and J ends were trimmed by 4 bases and 3 bases, with 12 bases remaining between them. The CDR3 has 14 residues. The CDR3 protein is CASSPREGDYGYTF. The CDR3 bases are TGTGCCAGCAGCCCGAGGGAGGGAGACTATGGCTACACCTTC.

This clonotype has just a few counts. The chain combines TRBV18 with TRBJ2-7; the D is unclear. Trimming left V 4 bases short and J 4 bases short, with 14 bases between. This CDR3 has 14 amino acids. Germline values: CDR1 KGHSH, CDR2 LQKENI. CDR3 sequence: CASSLQPYRYEQYF. Written as DNA, the CDR3 is TGTGCCAGCTCACTACAGCCGTATCGATACGAGCAGTACTTC.

The V call is TRBV20-1, the J call TRBJ1-2; D is ambiguous. This CDR3 spans 13 amino acids. The V and J ends lost 3 bases and 6 bases respectively, with 14 bases between them. The V gene's germline CDR1 is DFQATT and CDR2 SNEGSKA (reference sequence). The CDR3 DNA reads as TGCAGTGCTAGGACCGATAACGCTAATGGCTACACCTTC. It specifies CSARTDNANGYTF.

The chain couples TRBV7-9 to TRBJ1-1; D gene uncertain. Germline V lookup: CDR1 SEHNR, CDR2 FQNEAQ (reference sequence). This CDR3 region has 14 residues. Trimming stripped 3 bases from V and 0 bases from J, with 8 bases between. CDR3: CASSFVALNTEAFF. In nucleotides, the CDR3 is TGTGCCAGCAGCTTCGTGGCATTGAACACTGAAGCTTTCTTT.

A single count supports this clonotype. This could be a read error, since a much larger clone is one nucleotide away. The genes are TRBV4-3 and TRBJ2-1, with D unclear. The V and J ends lost 8 bases and 0 bases respectively, with 11 bases between them. Germline V lookup: CDR1 LGHNA, CDR2 YSLEER. The length of the CDR3 is 14 residues. DNA for the CDR3: TGCGCCAGCTCCCGGAACTCCTCCTACAATGAGCAGTTCTTC. Translating it yields CASSRNSSYNEQFF.